This T cell receptor beta chain was captured in a study of T cells in tuberculosis. Overall study context: PBMC were archived before or within 7 days of starting treatment. Study-wide results and caveats: Active tuberculosis TCR-alpha repertoires lay closer to GMM-specific TCRs than IGRA-negative controls, suggesting clonal expansion.

This clone occurred a few times. Its antigen is currently unknown. V shed 4 bases and J 5 bases; nucleotides not matched to a gene: 6. Germline assignment: CDR1 SGHTA and CDR2 FQGNSA. The CDR3 has 15 residues. Repertoires were generated with immunoSEQ multiplex PCR, while TCRdb's copy carries only in-frame clones and drops some. This sample has some 10,000 clones; roughly 94% occur once, and the top ten carry 10% to 15%. The source material was PBMCs. The chain recombines TRBV7-2 with TRBJ1-2, with 11 nucleotides matching TRBD1. The receptor comes from an adult with tuberculosis. CDR3 loop: CASSSGTGGFYGYTF. CDR3 nucleotides: TGTGCCAGCAGCTCCGGGACAGGGGGGTTTTATGGCTACACCTTC.